These 24 T cell receptor beta chains were sequenced from one sample in a study of blood T cell repertoires in COVID-19. Assay used: immunoSEQ multiplex PCR; TCRdb lists only in-frame clones, some missing. Of fewer than 85,000 clones in the sample, less than 90% were seen once. The material sequenced was peripheral blood. Receptor source: a human donor in a cohort sampled during active COVID-19.

The genes are TRBV5-1 and TRBJ2-5; TRBD2 matches at 15 bases. The length of the CDR3 is 18 residues. V gave up 4 bases and J gave up 1 base; unmatched junction bases: 8. Germline lookup yields CDR1 SGHRS and CDR2 YFSETQ. The DNA for the CDR3 is TGCGCCAGCAGCGACGGGACTAGCGGGGGGCCCTCCCAAGAGACCCAGTACTTC. Its protein product is CASSDGTSGGPSQETQYF.

The CDR3 nucleotides read TGTGCCACCAGCAGTGGGAGTTTTTCGGCTTTCTTT. Translated: CATSSGSFSAFF. The V call is TRBV15, the J call TRBJ1-1; D not certain. The CDR3 contains 12 residues. Germline V gives CDR1 LNHNV, CDR2 YYDKDF (reference sequence). Between the trimmed V and J ends, which lost 3 bases and 11 bases, there was a span of 13 bases.

V is TRBV14 and J is TRBJ2-7; 8 positions agree with TRBD2. The germline V gene encodes CDR1 SGHDN and CDR2 FVKESK. V trimming: 0 bases; J trimming: 2 bases; junction bases outside the gene matches: 3. There are 15 residues in the CDR3. This CDR3 reads CASSQETSGTYEQYF. As DNA, the CDR3 is TGTGCCAGCAGCCAAGAAACTAGCGGAACCTACGAGCAGTACTTC.

The chain combines TRBV11-1 with TRBJ1-1; D ambiguous. Germline V gene data show CDR1 as SGHAT and CDR2 as FQDESV (reference sequence). With 1 base removed from V and 5 bases from J, the gap between germline ends came to 8 bases. The CDR3 is 13 residues long. The CDR3 coding sequence is TGTGCCAGCAGCTTAGGGGAGGAAACTGAAGCTTTCTTT. As protein: CASSLGEETEAFF.

The rearrangement links TRBV2 to TRBJ2-1; possible D gene TRBD1, 5 bases. The V gene lost 1 base and the J gene lost 5 bases, with 12 bases spanning the gap. This CDR3 spans 15 amino acids. Germline-derived CDR1 and CDR2 are SNHLY and FYNNEI. The CDR3 sequence is CASSEGSGWNNEQFF. The CDR3 DNA is TGTGCCAGCAGTGAAGGGTCAGGGTGGAACAATGAGCAGTTCTTC.

CDR3: CASSQGRGNTDTQYF. CDR3 in DNA: TGCGCCAGCAGCCAAGGGCGGGGTAACACAGATACGCAGTATTTT. The rearrangement uses TRBV4-1 and TRBJ2-3, with D perhaps TRBD2 (6 bases). The V gene's germline CDR1 is MGHRA and CDR2 YSYEKL. The CDR3 runs 15 residues. V was cut by 1 base and J by 2 bases, with 10 bases left in between.

This clone was found once. J is TRBJ1-5 and V is TRBV5-6; the D gene is possibly TRBD1 (5 bases). CDR1 SGHDT and CDR2 YYEEEE come from the germline V gene. V was trimmed by 3 bases and J by 2 bases, leaving 9 bases between them. The CDR3 loop spans 14 amino acids. CDR3 nucleotides: TGTGCCAGCAGCTGGAGGGGCCGCAATCAGCCCCAGCATTTT. Its protein is CASSWRGRNQPQHF.

J is TRBJ1-2 and V is TRBV30; 9 positions agree with TRBD1. This CDR3 comprises 15 residues. After removal of 3 bases from V and 4 bases from J, the junction contained 9 bases not matched to a gene. Germline CDR1 GTSNPN, CDR2 SVGIG (reference sequence). The chain's CDR3 is CAWRDRLGQGYGYTF. CDR3 bases: TGTGCCTGGAGAGATAGACTGGGACAGGGCTATGGCTACACCTTC.

This sequence joins TRBV10-2 and TRBJ1-2, with D possibly TRBD1 on 6 matching bases. The CDR3 consists of 14 residues. Between the trimmed V and J ends, which lost 0 bases and 7 bases, there was a span of 12 bases. Germline CDR1 reads WSHSY; CDR2 reads SAAADI. The CDR3 spells CASSESEGEGGYTF. CDR3 nucleotide sequence: TGCGCCAGCAGTGAGTCGGAGGGGGAGGGTGGCTACACCTTC.

J is TRBJ2-5 and V is TRBV12-3 or TRBV12-4, with D hard to call. V lost 3 bases, J lost 3 bases, and 8 bases lay in between. The CDR3 contains 13 residues. The CDR3 spells CASSLNSEETQYF. Written as DNA, the CDR3 is TGTGCCAGCAGTTTGAATAGTGAAGAGACCCAGTACTTC.

The gene calls are TRBV19 and TRBJ2-5; D unclear. Germline-derived CDR1 and CDR2 are LNHDA and SQIVND (reference sequence). Trimming stripped 1 base from V and 1 base from J, with 4 bases between. The CDR3 runs 13 residues. CDR3 coding DNA: TGTGCCAGTAGTATAGCCATCCAAGAGACCCAGTACTTC. This encodes CASSIAIQETQYF.

The chain carries TRBV7-9 and TRBJ2-5; tentatively, D is TRBD1 (6 bases). CDR3 size: 17 residues. Germline lookup yields CDR1 SEHNR and CDR2 FQNEAQ (reference sequence). The V and J ends lost 5 bases and 5 bases respectively, with 24 bases between them. The CDR3 loop is CASSLGWGQGSLETQYF. CDR3 nucleotides: TGTGCCAGCAGCCTAGGGTGGGGGCAGGGGAGCTTGGAGACCCAGTACTTC.

This chain connects TRBV6-5 to TRBJ1-5, with D uncertain. CDR1 is MNHEY, CDR2 SVGAGI, per germline. This CDR3 spans 14 amino acids. V was trimmed by 6 bases and J by 6 bases, leaving 15 bases between them. CDR3 DNA sequence: TGTGCCAGCAGGGTAGCACTTGCCGGTCAGCCCCAGCATTTT. As protein: CASRVALAGQPQHF.

J is TRBJ1-5 and V is TRBV19; perhaps TRBD1 as D (6 bases). Germline CDR1 reads LNHDA; CDR2 reads SQIVND (reference sequence). CDR3 length: 18 amino acids. V was clipped by 4 bases and J by 5 bases, with 24 bases between them. CDR3 sequence reads: CASSTTGTSLVADQPQHF. CDR3 coding DNA: TGTGCCAGTAGTACTACCGGGACATCCCTTGTAGCTGATCAGCCCCAGCATTTT.

This clone was detected only a few times. The chain links TRBV6-6 to TRBJ1-2, with a tentative D call TRBD1 (5 bases). The CDR3 totals 14 residues. CDR1 is MNHNY and CDR2 is SVGAGI in the germline V gene (reference sequence). The germline V and J ends were trimmed by 5 bases and 6 bases, with 16 bases remaining between them. CDR3 sequence (DNA): TGTGCCAGCAGTCCCCGCCGGGGGGGAGATGGCTACACCTTC. This codes for CASSPRRGGDGYTF.

This clone was found a few times. This sequence joins TRBV4-1 and TRBJ2-5, with a weak D call TRBD2 (5 bases). The CDR3 has 17 residues. V lost 0 bases and J 7 bases, leaving 21 bases between the germline ends. Germline CDR1 and CDR2: MGHRA and YSYEKL. CDR3 amino acids: CASSQDFGPSGWWTQYF. CDR3 in DNA: TGCGCCAGCAGCCAAGATTTCGGACCCTCGGGGTGGTGGACCCAGTACTTC.

This chain connects TRBV10-3 to TRBJ1-6, with a possible D match to TRBD1 (6 bases). The V and J ends lost 2 bases and 8 bases respectively, with 13 bases between them. CDR3 size: 15 residues. Germline V gene lookup returns CDR1 ENHRY and CDR2 SYGVKD. Written as DNA, the CDR3 is TGTGCCATCAGTGAGAATGTGGCAGGGGATTCACCCCTCCACTTT. It encodes CAISENVAGDSPLHF.

The chain has TRBV6-6 and TRBJ1-5, with no clear D. The CDR3 loop spans 11 amino acids. With 4 bases removed from V and 5 bases from J, the gap between germline ends came to 3 bases. Germline V lookup: CDR1 MNHNY, CDR2 SVGAGI (reference sequence). CDR3 nucleotides: TGTGCCAGCAGTTCTGATCAGCCCCAGCATTTT. This codes for CASSSDQPQHF.

The genes are TRBV4-2 and TRBJ1-2; 7 positions agree with TRBD1. The CDR3 contains 15 residues. Germline CDR1 and CDR2: LGHNA and YNFKEQ. V dropped 3 bases and J dropped 1; count of bases not matched to a gene: 5. The CDR3 spells CASSHRDRNNYGYTF. The DNA for the CDR3 is TGTGCCAGCAGCCACCGGGACAGAAATAACTATGGCTACACCTTC.

V and J are TRBV4-2 and TRBJ2-5, with 7 positions matching TRBD2. Germline V gene sequence: CDR1 LGHNA, CDR2 YNFKEQ. V gave up 1 base and J gave up 5 bases; unmatched junction bases: 4. This CDR3 has 14 residues. The CDR3 is CASSQGRERETQYF. For the CDR3, the DNA is TGTGCCAGCAGCCAAGGGCGGGAGAGGGAGACCCAGTACTTC.

V is TRBV5-1 and J is TRBJ1-1; TRBD1 is a possible D gene (5 bases). The germline CDR1 and CDR2 sequences are SGHRS and YFSETQ. The CDR3 spans 14 residues. Trimming cost V 0 bases and J 8 bases, with 14 bases left between them. The CDR3 reads CASSLAREGSEAFF. CDR3 sequence (DNA): TGCGCCAGCAGCTTGGCCAGGGAAGGGTCCGAAGCTTTCTTT.

This clone was picked up a small number of times. The chain employs TRBV6-5 and TRBJ1-2; D not certain. The CDR3 sequence is 11 residues long. Germline values: CDR1 MNHEY, CDR2 SVGAGI. The V and J ends lost 6 bases and 4 bases respectively, with 6 bases between them. In nucleotides, the CDR3 is TGTGCCAGCAGAAACAGCTATGGCTACACCTTC. Translation: CASRNSYGYTF.

The genes are TRBV28 and TRBJ2-5, with no clear D. The CDR3 totals 13 residues. Germline V gene sequence: CDR1 MDHEN, CDR2 SYDVKM. The V end lost 3 bases, the J end lost 2 bases, and 7 bases lay between the germline ends. DNA of the CDR3: TGTGCCAGCAGTTTGTCCGTGCAAGAGACCCAGTACTTC. Its protein is CASSLSVQETQYF.

In its sample, this clone is medium-sized (0.01 to 0.1%). The gene calls are TRBV6-6 and TRBJ1-1, with 7 bases lining up with TRBD1. Germline trimming cut 6 bases from V and 1 base from J; bases unmatched to any gene: 8. CDR3 length: 15 residues. Germline CDR1 MNHNY, CDR2 SVGAGI (reference sequence). This CDR3 reads CASSIRQGSNTEAFF. Here the CDR3 DNA reads TGTGCCAGCAGCATTCGACAGGGATCGAACACTGAAGCTTTCTTT.